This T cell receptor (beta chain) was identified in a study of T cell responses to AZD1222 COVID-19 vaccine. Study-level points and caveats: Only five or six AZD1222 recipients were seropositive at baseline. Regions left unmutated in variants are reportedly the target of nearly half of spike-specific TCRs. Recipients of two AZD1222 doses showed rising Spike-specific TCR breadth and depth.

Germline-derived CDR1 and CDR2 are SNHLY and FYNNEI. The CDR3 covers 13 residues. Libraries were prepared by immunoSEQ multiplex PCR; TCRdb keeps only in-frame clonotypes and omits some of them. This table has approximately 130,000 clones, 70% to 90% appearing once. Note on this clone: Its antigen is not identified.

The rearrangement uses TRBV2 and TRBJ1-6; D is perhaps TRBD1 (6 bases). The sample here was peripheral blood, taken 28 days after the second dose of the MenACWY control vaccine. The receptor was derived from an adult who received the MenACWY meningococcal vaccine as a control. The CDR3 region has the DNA TGTGGTTCCAGGGGCGACTATAATTCACCCCTCCACTTT. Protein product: CGSRGDYNSPLHF. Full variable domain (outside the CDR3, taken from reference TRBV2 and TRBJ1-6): EPEVTQTPSHQVTQMGQEVILRCVPISNHLYFYWYRQILGQKVEFLVSFYNNEISEKSEIFDDQFSVERPDGSNFTLKIRSTKLEDSAMYFCGSRGDYNSPLHFGNGTRLTVT.